The source of this T cell receptor beta chain is a study of cytomegalovirus exposure and HLA in healthy donors. General study results and limits: At a 0.05 false discovery rate, a later analysis found about 17,000 TCR beta sequences to be associated with HLA alleles.

The germline V and J ends were trimmed by 0 bases and 2 bases, with 13 bases remaining between them. This CDR3 spans 16 amino acids. Germline CDR1 SGHRS, CDR2 YFSETQ. This clone was picked up a small number of times. Its antigen is unidentified. The primer mix had 60 Vbeta and 13 Jbeta primers. Here immunoSEQ multiplex PCR was the method, and the copy in TCRdb shows in-frame clones only, minus some. The sample holds approximately 110,000 clones; around 77% are singletons and the top ten take about 3.9%. The clonotype was recovered from a human donor in good health. This chain connects TRBV5-1 to TRBJ2-3; tentative D call: TRBD2 (6 bases). Source material: PBMCs. The CDR3 sequence is CASSLGASAITDTQYF. The CDR3 DNA is TGCGCCAGCAGCTTGGGGGCTAGCGCAATCACAGATACGCAGTATTTT.